The 8 T cell receptor beta chains in this list originate from one sample, sequenced in a study of cytomegalovirus exposure and HLA in healthy donors. Primers: 60 Vbeta forward and 13 Jbeta reverse. Method: immunoSEQ multiplex PCR; TCRdb's copy keeps in-frame clones and lacks some. The table has some 200,000 clones, around 84% seen once; the top ten hold about 2.6%. Material for sequencing was PBMCs. The receptors were sampled from a woman aged 50 to 60 in good health and CMV-seropositive.

In its sample, this clone was seen once. J is TRBJ2-5 and V is TRBV10-3; 12 nucleotides align to TRBD2. V lost 5 bases to trimming and J lost 2 bases; unmatched junction nucleotides: 3. Germline lookup yields CDR1 ENHRY and CDR2 SYGVKD. The CDR3 covers 15 residues. This CDR3 reads CAISRLAGEQETQYF. CDR3 DNA: TGTGCCATCAGTAGACTAGCGGGGGAACAAGAGACCCAGTACTTC.

V is TRBV7-9 and J is TRBJ2-5; perhaps TRBD1 as D (6 bases). The ends were cut back, 2 bases at V and 4 bases at J, with 14 bases in the middle. In germline, CDR1 is SEHNR, CDR2 FQNEAQ (reference sequence). The CDR3 consists of 15 residues. Here the CDR3 reads CASSLTPARGETQYF. The CDR3 DNA is TGTGCCAGCAGCTTAACCCCCGCCAGGGGAGAGACCCAGTACTTC.

A single count supports this clone. The chain has TRBV11-2 and TRBJ1-5; D possibly corresponds to TRBD1 (6 bases). This CDR3 has 14 residues. Germline values: CDR1 SGHAT, CDR2 FQNNGV. V was trimmed by 2 bases and J by 7 bases, leaving 12 bases between them. This CDR3 reads CASSLPGVRQPQHF. The DNA of the CDR3 is TGTGCCAGCAGCTTACCAGGGGTGCGCCAGCCCCAGCATTTT.

This clone was seen a handful of times. The V and J genes are TRBV2 and TRBJ2-2; D is perhaps TRBD2 (6 bases). Per germline, CDR1 SNHLY and CDR2 FYNNEI. V lost 7 bases and J lost 5, with 17 bases in between. This CDR3 contains 15 residues. The CDR3 DNA follows: TGTGCCAGCACGACCGGGGGATTGGGGACCGGGGAGCTGTTTTTT. Protein product: CASTTGGLGTGELFF.

This clone has only one observation. Other DNA sequences from this sample encode an identical CDR3 as well. The chain links TRBV29-1 to TRBJ1-2, with 9 bases aligning to TRBD1. The V gene end was trimmed by 3 bases and the J gene end by 4 bases; junction bases not matched to a gene: 0. CDR1 and CDR2 from the germline V gene are SQVTM and ANQGSEA. The CDR3 consists of 12 residues. As DNA, the CDR3 is TGCAGCGTTGAGACAGGGGGCTATGGCTACACCTTC. This gives the protein CSVETGGYGYTF.

The chain couples TRBV5-4 to TRBJ2-1, with D tentatively TRBD1 (6 bases). V was cut by 0 bases and J by 3 bases, with 16 bases left in between. This CDR3 has 17 residues. CDR1 and CDR2 from the germline V gene are SGHNT and YYREEE (reference sequence). The CDR3 loop reads CASSLEFLRGGYNEQFF. CDR3 bases: TGTGCCAGCAGCTTGGAATTCCTCAGGGGTGGCTACAATGAGCAGTTCTTC.

Only a few counts were recorded for this clone. The J gene is TRBJ1-4, the V gene TRBV7-9, with 10 bases that match TRBD1. Germline lookup yields CDR1 SEHNR and CDR2 FQNEAQ (reference sequence). There are 14 residues in the CDR3. V dropped 5 bases and J dropped 6; count of bases not matched to a gene: 3. The CDR3 DNA follows: TGTGCCAGCAGCGTTGGGACAGGGGATGAAAAACTGTTTTTT. Translation: CASSVGTGDEKLFF.

This sequence joins TRBV30 and TRBJ2-2; TRBD1 agrees at 8 bases. This CDR3 has 15 amino acids. Germline V lookup: CDR1 GTSNPN, CDR2 SVGIG (reference sequence). V lost 0 bases to trimming and J lost 4 bases; unmatched junction nucleotides: 4. CDR3 sequence reads: CAWSVQGDGTGELFF. In DNA, the CDR3 is TGTGCCTGGAGTGTACAGGGGGATGGCACCGGGGAGCTGTTTTTT.